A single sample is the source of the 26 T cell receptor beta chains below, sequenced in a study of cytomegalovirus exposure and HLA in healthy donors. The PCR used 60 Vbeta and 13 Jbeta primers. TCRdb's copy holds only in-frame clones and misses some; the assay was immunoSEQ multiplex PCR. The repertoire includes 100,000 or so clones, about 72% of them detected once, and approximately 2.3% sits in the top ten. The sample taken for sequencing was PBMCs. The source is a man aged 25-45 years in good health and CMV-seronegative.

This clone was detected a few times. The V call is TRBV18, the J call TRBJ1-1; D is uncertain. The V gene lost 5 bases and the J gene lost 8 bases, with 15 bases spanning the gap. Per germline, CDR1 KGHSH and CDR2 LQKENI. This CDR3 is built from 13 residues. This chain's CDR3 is CASSSAGSPEAFF. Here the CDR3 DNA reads TGTGCCAGCTCATCTGCTGGTAGCCCCGAAGCTTTCTTT.

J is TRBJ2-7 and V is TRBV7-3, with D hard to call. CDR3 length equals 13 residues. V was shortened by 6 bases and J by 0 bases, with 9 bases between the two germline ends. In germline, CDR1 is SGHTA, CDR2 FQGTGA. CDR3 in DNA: TGTGCCAGCAGTCCCATGAGCTCCTACGAGCAGTACTTC. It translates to CASSPMSSYEQYF.

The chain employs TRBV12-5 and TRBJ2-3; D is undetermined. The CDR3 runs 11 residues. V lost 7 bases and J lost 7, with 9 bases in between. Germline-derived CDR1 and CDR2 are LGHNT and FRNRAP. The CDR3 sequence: CASARTNTQYF. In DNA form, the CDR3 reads TGTGCTAGTGCCCGTACTAATACGCAGTATTTT. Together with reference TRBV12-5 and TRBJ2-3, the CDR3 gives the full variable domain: DARVTQTPRHKVTEMGQEVTMRCQPILGHNTVFWYRQTMMQGLELLAYFRNRAPLDDSGMPKDRFSAEMPDATLATLKIQPSEPRDSAVYFCASARTNTQYFGPGTRLTVL.

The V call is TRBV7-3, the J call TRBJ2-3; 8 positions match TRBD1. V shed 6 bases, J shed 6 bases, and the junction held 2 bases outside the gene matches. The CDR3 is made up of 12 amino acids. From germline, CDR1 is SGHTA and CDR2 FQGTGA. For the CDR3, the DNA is TGTGCCAGCAGGGGGACAGGCGATACGCAGTATTTT. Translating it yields CASRGTGDTQYF.

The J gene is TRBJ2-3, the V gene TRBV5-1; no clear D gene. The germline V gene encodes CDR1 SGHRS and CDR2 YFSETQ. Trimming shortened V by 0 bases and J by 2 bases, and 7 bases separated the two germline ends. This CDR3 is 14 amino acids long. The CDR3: CASSLGSVTDTQYF. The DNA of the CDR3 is TGCGCCAGCAGCTTGGGATCGGTCACAGATACGCAGTATTTT.

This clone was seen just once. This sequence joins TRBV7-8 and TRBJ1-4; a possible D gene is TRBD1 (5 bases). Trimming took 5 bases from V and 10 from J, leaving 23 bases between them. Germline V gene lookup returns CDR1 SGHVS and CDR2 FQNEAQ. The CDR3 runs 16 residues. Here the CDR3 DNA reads TGTGCCAGCAGCCCAACCACCGGGACTTTTCAGGCAAAACTGTTTTTT. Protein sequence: CASSPTTGTFQAKLFF.

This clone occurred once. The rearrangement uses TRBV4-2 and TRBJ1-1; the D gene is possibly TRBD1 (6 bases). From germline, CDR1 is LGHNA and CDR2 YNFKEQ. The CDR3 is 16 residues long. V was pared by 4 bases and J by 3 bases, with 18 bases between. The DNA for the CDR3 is TGTGCCAGCAGCCGAAAACCCGGACAGAGCGACACTGAAGCTTTCTTT. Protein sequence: CASSRKPGQSDTEAFF.

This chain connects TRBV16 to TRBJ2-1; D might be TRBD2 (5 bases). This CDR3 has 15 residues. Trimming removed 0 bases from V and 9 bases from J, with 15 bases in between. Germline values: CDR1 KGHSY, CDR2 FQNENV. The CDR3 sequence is CASSQSRAARSEQFF. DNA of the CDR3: TGTGCCAGCAGCCAATCGAGGGCGGCGCGCAGTGAGCAGTTCTTC.

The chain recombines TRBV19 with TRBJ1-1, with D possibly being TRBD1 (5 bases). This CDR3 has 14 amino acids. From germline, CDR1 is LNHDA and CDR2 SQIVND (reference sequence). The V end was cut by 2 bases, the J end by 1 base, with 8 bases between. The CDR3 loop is CASSITGGNTEAFF. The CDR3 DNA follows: TGTGCCAGTAGTATAACCGGGGGGAACACTGAAGCTTTCTTT.

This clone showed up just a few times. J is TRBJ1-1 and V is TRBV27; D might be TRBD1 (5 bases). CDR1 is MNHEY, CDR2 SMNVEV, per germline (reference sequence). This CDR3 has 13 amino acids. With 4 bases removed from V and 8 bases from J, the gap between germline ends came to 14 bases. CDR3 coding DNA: TGTGCCAGCAGTTCGGGACCCGGGGGGGAAGCTTTCTTT. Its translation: CASSSGPGGEAFF.

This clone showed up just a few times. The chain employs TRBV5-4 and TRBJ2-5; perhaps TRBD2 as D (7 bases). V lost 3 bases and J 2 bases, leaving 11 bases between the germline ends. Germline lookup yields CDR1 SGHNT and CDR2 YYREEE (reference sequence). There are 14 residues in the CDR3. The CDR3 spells CASSSGGLQETQYF. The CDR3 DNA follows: TGTGCCAGCAGCTCGGGGGGCCTGCAAGAGACCCAGTACTTC.

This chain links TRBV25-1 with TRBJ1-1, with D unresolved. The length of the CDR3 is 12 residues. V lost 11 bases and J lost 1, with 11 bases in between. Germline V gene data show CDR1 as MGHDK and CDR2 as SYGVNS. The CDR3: CASTAWNTEAFF. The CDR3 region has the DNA TGTGCCTCTACAGCTTGGAACACTGAAGCTTTCTTT.

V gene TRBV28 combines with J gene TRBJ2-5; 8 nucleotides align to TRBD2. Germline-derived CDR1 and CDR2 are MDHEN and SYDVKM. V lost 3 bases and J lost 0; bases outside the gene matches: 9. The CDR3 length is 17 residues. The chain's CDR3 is CASSFRLAGPYQETQYF. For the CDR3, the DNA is TGTGCCAGCAGTTTCAGGCTAGCGGGCCCGTACCAAGAGACCCAGTACTTC.

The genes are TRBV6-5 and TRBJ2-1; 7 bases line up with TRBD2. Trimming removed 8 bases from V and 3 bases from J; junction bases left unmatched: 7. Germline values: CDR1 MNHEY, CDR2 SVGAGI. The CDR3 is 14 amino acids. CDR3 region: CASSPGGLYNEQFF. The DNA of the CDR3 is TGTGCCAGCTCCCCGGGGGGTCTCTACAATGAGCAGTTCTTC.

Written as DNA, the CDR3 is TGTGCCAGCAGCGCTAGCGGGGCCCAAGAGACCCAGTACTTC. Translating it yields CASSASGAQETQYF. The rearrangement uses TRBV7-3 and TRBJ2-5; 9 bases agree with TRBD2. The CDR3 spans 14 residues. From germline, CDR1 is SGHTA and CDR2 FQGTGA. Unmatched junction bases numbered 2, after V lost 5 bases and J lost 1 base.

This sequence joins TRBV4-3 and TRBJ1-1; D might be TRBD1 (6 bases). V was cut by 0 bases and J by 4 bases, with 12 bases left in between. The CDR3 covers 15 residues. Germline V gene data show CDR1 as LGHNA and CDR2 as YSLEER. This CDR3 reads CASSQEVVGGTEAFF. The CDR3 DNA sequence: TGCGCCAGCAGCCAAGAAGTTGTAGGGGGCACTGAAGCTTTCTTT.

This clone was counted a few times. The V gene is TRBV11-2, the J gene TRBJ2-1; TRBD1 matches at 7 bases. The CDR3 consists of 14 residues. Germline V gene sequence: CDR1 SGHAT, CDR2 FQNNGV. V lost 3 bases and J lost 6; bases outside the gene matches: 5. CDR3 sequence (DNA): TGTGCCAGCAGCTTTCAACAGGGGATCAATGAGCAGTTCTTC. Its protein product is CASSFQQGINEQFF.

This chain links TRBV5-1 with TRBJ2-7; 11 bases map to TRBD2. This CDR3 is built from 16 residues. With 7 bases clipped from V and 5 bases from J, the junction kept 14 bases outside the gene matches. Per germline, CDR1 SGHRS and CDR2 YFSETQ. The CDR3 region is CASQTTPLAGADEQYF. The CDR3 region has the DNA TGCGCCAGCCAGACTACCCCACTAGCGGGAGCGGACGAGCAGTACTTC.

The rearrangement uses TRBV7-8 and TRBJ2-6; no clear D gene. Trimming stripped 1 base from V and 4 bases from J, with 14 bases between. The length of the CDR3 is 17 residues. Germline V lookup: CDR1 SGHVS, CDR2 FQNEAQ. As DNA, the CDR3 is TGTGCCAGCAGCTTAGGGCAGTCCCAGGCGGGGGCCAACGTCCTGACTTTC. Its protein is CASSLGQSQAGANVLTF.

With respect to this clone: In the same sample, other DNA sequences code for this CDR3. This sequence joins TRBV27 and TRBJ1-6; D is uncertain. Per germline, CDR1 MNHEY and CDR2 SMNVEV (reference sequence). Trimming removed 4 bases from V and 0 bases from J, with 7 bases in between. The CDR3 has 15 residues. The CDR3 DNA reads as TGTGCCAGCAGTTCTCCGAGCTCCTATAATTCACCCCTCCACTTT. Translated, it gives CASSSPSSYNSPLHF.

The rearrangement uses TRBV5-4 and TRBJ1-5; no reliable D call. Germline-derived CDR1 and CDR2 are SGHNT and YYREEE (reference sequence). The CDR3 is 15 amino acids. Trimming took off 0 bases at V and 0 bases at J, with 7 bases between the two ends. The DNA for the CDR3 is TGTGCCAGCAGCTTGGGCGGCAATAGCAATCAGCCCCAGCATTTT. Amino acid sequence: CASSLGGNSNQPQHF.

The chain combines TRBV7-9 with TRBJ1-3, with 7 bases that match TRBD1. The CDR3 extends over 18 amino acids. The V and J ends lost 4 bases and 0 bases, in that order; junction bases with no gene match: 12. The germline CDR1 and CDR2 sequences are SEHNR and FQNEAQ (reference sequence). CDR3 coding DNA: TGTGCCAGCAGCTCTCCGAGTGACAGGGCGAGCTCTGGAAACACCATATATTTT. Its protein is CASSSPSDRASSGNTIYF.

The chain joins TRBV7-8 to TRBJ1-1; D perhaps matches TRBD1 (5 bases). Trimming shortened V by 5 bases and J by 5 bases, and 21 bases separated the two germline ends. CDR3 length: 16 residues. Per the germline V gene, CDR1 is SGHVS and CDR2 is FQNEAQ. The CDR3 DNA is TGTGCCAGCAGCGCAAATGTCCCCGGGGGTCGGACTGAAGCTTTCTTT. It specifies CASSANVPGGRTEAFF.

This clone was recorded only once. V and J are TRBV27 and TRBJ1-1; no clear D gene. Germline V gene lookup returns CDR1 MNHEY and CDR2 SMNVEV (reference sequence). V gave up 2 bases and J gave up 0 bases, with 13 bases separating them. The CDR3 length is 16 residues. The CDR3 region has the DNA TGTGCCAGCAGTTTAGGAAGTCAGGCATTGAACACTGAAGCTTTCTTT. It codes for CASSLGSQALNTEAFF.

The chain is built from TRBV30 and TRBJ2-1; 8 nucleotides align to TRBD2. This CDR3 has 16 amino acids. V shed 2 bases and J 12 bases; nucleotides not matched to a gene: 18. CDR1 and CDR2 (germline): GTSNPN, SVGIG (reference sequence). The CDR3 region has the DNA TGTGCCTGGAGTCCCGGGGGGGGGACACAATGGAGAGGGCAGTTCTTC. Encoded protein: CAWSPGGGTQWRGQFF.

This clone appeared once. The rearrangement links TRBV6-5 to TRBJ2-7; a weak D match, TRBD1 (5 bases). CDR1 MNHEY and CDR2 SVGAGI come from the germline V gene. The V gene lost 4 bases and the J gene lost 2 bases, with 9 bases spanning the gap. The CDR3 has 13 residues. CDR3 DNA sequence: TGTGCCAGCAGTTTCGACAGTGCCTACGAGCAGTACTTC. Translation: CASSFDSAYEQYF.